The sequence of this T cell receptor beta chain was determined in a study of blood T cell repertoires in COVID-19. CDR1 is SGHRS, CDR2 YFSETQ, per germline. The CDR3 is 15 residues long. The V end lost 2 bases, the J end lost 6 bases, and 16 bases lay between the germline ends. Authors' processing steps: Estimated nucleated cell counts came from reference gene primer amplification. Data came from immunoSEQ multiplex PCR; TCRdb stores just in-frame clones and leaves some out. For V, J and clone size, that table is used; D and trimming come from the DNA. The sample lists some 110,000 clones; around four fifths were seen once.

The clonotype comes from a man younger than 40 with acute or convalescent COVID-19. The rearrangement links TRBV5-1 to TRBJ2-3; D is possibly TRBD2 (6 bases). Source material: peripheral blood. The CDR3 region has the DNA TGCGCCAGCAGCTTTGGACTATCTGTATCGGATACGCAGTATTTT. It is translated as CASSFGLSVSDTQYF.